This T cell receptor beta chain was sequenced for a study of T cell responses to AZD1222 COVID-19 vaccine. Study outcomes and limitations: With dominance at 160-218 and 743-854, vaccine-associated CD4 TCRs spanned spike. Repertoires were obtained solely post-peak T cell response. In a largely white British group with more females than males, clonal diversity was possibly underestimated.

TCRdb's copy holds only in-frame clones and misses some; the assay was immunoSEQ multiplex PCR. The repertoire has over 150,000 clones, around 87% of them found once; the top ten carry around 4.5%. The CDR3 length is 15 residues. Germline-derived CDR1 and CDR2 are SGHAT and FQDESV (reference sequence). V shed 5 bases and J shed 2 bases, with 13 bases lying between them. Comment on this clone: Its antigen is not known.

The J gene is TRBJ2-4, the V gene TRBV11-1; no definite D call. This specimen consisted of peripheral blood, obtained 28 days after the second AZD1222 dose. The sequence was collected from an adult who received the AZD1222 COVID-19 vaccine. The CDR3 loop reads CASSKDGLTKNIQYF. The CDR3 DNA follows: TGTGCCAGCAGCAAGGACGGCCTGACCAAAAACATTCAGTACTTC.